The 24 T cell receptor beta chains below come from one sample, sequenced in a study of T cell clones after liver transplantation. Clones were sequenced by immunoSEQ multiplex PCR, and TCRdb holds only the in-frame ones, with some missing. The table records more than 65,000 clones, over 70% of them present only once. The source material was CD4+ T cells from blood, sampled 12 months after liver transplant. These receptors came from a human patient who received a liver transplant. The T cells may come from the graft donor.

In its sample, this clone is medium-sized. The chain recombines TRBV30 with TRBJ1-5, with 7 bases aligning to TRBD1. CDR1 is GTSNPN and CDR2 is SVGIG in the germline V gene (reference sequence). The CDR3 contains 13 residues. The ends lost 5 bases at V and 3 bases at J; junction bases unmatched: 4. The DNA of the CDR3 is TGTGCCTGGTCCGGGACAGCCAATCAGCCCCAGCATTTT. Translated, it gives CAWSGTANQPQHF.

The chain links TRBV7-6 to TRBJ1-3; D is ambiguous. Germline CDR1 is SGHVS and CDR2 is FNYEAQ. CDR3 size: 17 residues. Trimming stripped 4 bases from V and 0 bases from J, with 16 bases between. CDR3 loop: CASSSKGADNSGNTIYF. Here the CDR3 DNA reads TGTGCCAGCAGCTCCAAGGGAGCTGATAACTCTGGAAACACCATATATTTT.

J is TRBJ1-4 and V is TRBV7-8; D possibly corresponds to TRBD1 (5 bases). This CDR3 has 14 amino acids. V lost 3 bases, J lost 7 bases, and 12 bases lay in between. Germline CDR1 and CDR2: SGHVS and FQNEAQ. CDR3 protein: CASSFGGLSEKLFF. The CDR3 DNA reads as TGTGCCAGCAGCTTTGGGGGATTATCTGAAAAACTGTTTTTT. Complete variable domain (other parts from reference TRBV7-8 and TRBJ1-4): GAGVSQSPRYKVAKRGQDVALRCDPISGHVSLFWYQQALGQGPEFLTYFQNEAQLDKSGLPSDRFFAERPEGSVSTLKIQRTQQEDSAVYLCASSFGGLSEKLFFGSGTQLSVL.

The CDR3 coding sequence is TGTGCCAGCAGATCCTTAGGGGGCACCGGGGAGCTGTTTTTT. It codes for CASRSLGGTGELFF. The rearrangement joins TRBV6-5 to TRBJ2-2; maybe TRBD1 (6 bases). The CDR3 spans 14 residues. V dropped 6 bases and J dropped 4 bases, with 12 bases sitting between them. Germline assignment: CDR1 MNHEY and CDR2 SVGAGI.

This rearrangement joins TRBV9 to TRBJ2-1; 13 bases fit TRBD2. V shed 0 bases and J 7 bases; nucleotides not matched to a gene: 7. Germline values: CDR1 SGDLS, CDR2 YYNGEE. The CDR3 extends over 17 amino acids. DNA of the CDR3: TGTGCCAGCAGCGTAGTTCCCGGGACTAGCGGGGCGAATGAGCAGTTCTTC. Translation gives CASSVVPGTSGANEQFF.

Details on this clone: Other DNA sequences in this sample translate to the same CDR3. This sequence joins TRBV28 and TRBJ1-1, with D tentatively TRBD1 (6 bases). Trimming removed 4 bases from V and 3 bases from J, with 12 bases in between. The CDR3 runs 14 residues. Germline V gene lookup returns CDR1 MDHEN and CDR2 SYDVKM. The CDR3 is CASSSGGRDTEAFF. Written as DNA, the CDR3 is TGTGCCAGCAGTTCGGGGGGCAGGGACACTGAAGCTTTCTTT.

The chain combines TRBV11-2 with TRBJ1-5; 10 nucleotides line up with TRBD1. The CDR3 extends over 16 amino acids. The V gene end was trimmed by 2 bases and the J gene end by 7 bases; junction bases not matched to a gene: 8. Germline CDR1 SGHAT, CDR2 FQNNGV. The CDR3 bases are TGTGCCAGCAGCTTAACCGGGACAGGGGTGGGGCAGCCCCAGCATTTT. Translated, it gives CASSLTGTGVGQPQHF.

The genes are TRBV7-2 and TRBJ2-7; 9 bases map to TRBD2. This CDR3 is built from 16 residues. V dropped 2 bases and J dropped 2; count of bases not matched to a gene: 7. Germline V gene sequence: CDR1 SGHTA, CDR2 FQGNSA. The CDR3: CASSLSLAGPAYEQYF. The CDR3 coding sequence is TGTGCCAGCAGCTTAAGCCTAGCGGGACCCGCCTACGAGCAGTACTTC.

The table lists this clone with a few counts. The chain combines TRBV27 with TRBJ2-6; 7 bases are shared with TRBD1. Germline V lookup: CDR1 MNHEY, CDR2 SMNVEV (reference sequence). With V trimmed by 5 bases and J by 0 bases, 10 bases remained unmatched. The CDR3 runs 18 residues. The CDR3 sequence is CASSLRTGLFSGANVLTF. The CDR3 bases are TGTGCCAGCAGTCTCCGGACAGGTCTATTCTCTGGGGCCAACGTCCTGACTTTC.

The chain combines TRBV5-1 with TRBJ2-7, with 7 bases identical to TRBD1. J was trimmed by 0 bases and V by 2 bases; bases with no gene match: 2. Germline V CDR1 and CDR2: SGHRS, YFSETQ. The CDR3 is 14 amino acids. CDR3 loop: CASSLGTDSYEQYF. Written as DNA, the CDR3 is TGCGCCAGCAGCTTAGGGACAGACTCCTACGAGCAGTACTTC.

The chain combines TRBV5-1 with TRBJ1-3; D is ambiguous. The CDR3 sequence is 15 residues long. V lost 8 bases, J lost 9 bases, and 24 bases lay in between. Germline V gene data show CDR1 as SGHRS and CDR2 as YFSETQ. The DNA of the CDR3 is TGCGCCAGTGAGGACGTTGGCGGCTCCGATCGCACCATATATTTT. Translating it yields CASEDVGGSDRTIYF.

The chain couples TRBV5-1 to TRBJ1-1, with D possibly TRBD1 on 5 matching bases. Germline CDR1 reads SGHRS; CDR2 reads YFSETQ. V lost 4 bases and J lost 3, with 16 bases in between. CDR3 length: 15 residues. The chain's CDR3 is CASSARGGWDTEAFF. Written as DNA, the CDR3 is TGCGCCAGCAGCGCTCGCGGGGGGTGGGACACTGAAGCTTTCTTT.

This clone has just one count. V and J are TRBV12-2 and TRBJ2-7. TRBV12-2 counts as a pseudogene. The CDR3 has 16 amino acids. As DNA, the CDR3 is TGTGCAAGTCGCTCCCCGCGAAAGGATAGGGACGACGAGCAGTACTTC. The encoded protein is CASRSPRKDRDDEQYF.

A remark on this clone: This specimen includes other DNA sequences encoding the same CDR3. The J gene is TRBJ2-3, the V gene TRBV2; no clear D. The V end was cut by 3 bases, the J end by 2 bases, with 3 bases between. CDR3 length: 12 amino acids. Germline V gene sequence: CDR1 SNHLY, CDR2 FYNNEI. CDR3 DNA: TGTGCCAGCAGTGAGGTCACAGATACGCAGTATTTT. This sequence encodes CASSEVTDTQYF.

Only a few counts were recorded for this clone. The DNA for the CDR3 is TGTGCCAGCTCACCGGGTCTAGCGGGAGACGGTACGCAGTATTTT. This translates into CASSPGLAGDGTQYF. J is TRBJ2-3 and V is TRBV18, with 10 bases aligning to TRBD2. The ends lost 3 bases at V and 8 bases at J; junction bases unmatched: 8. Per the germline V gene, CDR1 is KGHSH and CDR2 is LQKENI. The CDR3 covers 15 residues. The full variable domain, completed using reference TRBV18 and TRBJ2-3, is NAGVMQNPRHLVRRRGQEARLRCSPMKGHSHVYWYRQLPEEGLKFMVYLQKENIIDESGMPKERFSAEFPKEGPSILRIQQVVRGDSAAYFCASSPGLAGDGTQYFGPGTRLTVL.

The gene calls are TRBV30 and TRBJ1-1; D not resolved. This CDR3 spans 13 amino acids. Germline values: CDR1 GTSNPN, CDR2 SVGIG (reference sequence). Trimming took off 1 base at V and 1 base at J, with 7 bases between the two ends. The CDR3 bases are TGTGCCTGGAGTGGGAATTGGAACACTGAAGCTTTCTTT. Its protein is CAWSGNWNTEAFF.

The chain combines TRBV19 with TRBJ2-3, with unresolved D. The length of the CDR3 is 16 residues. Germline lookup yields CDR1 LNHDA and CDR2 SQIVND (reference sequence). V lost 0 bases to trimming and J lost 4 bases, with 14 bases between them. Here the CDR3 reads CASSIDWTSPSDTQYF. CDR3 bases: TGTGCCAGTAGTATAGATTGGACGTCGCCGTCAGATACGCAGTATTTT. Combining the CDR3 with reference TRBV19 and TRBJ2-3 gives the whole variable domain DGGITQSPKYLFRKEGQNVTLSCEQNLNHDAMYWYRQDPGQGLRLIYYSQIVNDFQKGDIAEGYSVSREKKESFPLTVTSAQKNPTAFYLCASSIDWTSPSDTQYFGPGTRLTVL.

The chain recombines TRBV9 with TRBJ2-1, with TRBD2 matching over 7 bases. Trimming took 2 bases from V and 3 from J; bases not matched to a gene: 11. CDR1 is SGDLS and CDR2 is YYNGEE in the germline V gene. The length of the CDR3 is 17 residues. The CDR3 DNA sequence: TGTGCCAGCAGCGTTGCCGCGTTAGCTAGCGGCTACAATGAGCAGTTCTTC. It encodes CASSVAALASGYNEQFF.

The V call is TRBV11-2, the J call TRBJ2-1, with D hard to call. The V end was cut by 0 bases, the J end by 10 bases, with 7 bases between. CDR3 length: 12 residues. Germline CDR1 SGHAT, CDR2 FQNNGV. The DNA for the CDR3 is TGTGCCAGCAGCTTAGATCTCGACGAGCAGTTCTTC. Translating gives CASSLDLDEQFF.

V is TRBV28 and J is TRBJ2-1, with 15 bases fitting TRBD2. The V segment lost 8 bases and the J segment 0 bases; nucleotides outside the gene matches: 14. The CDR3 extends over 20 amino acids. CDR1 is MDHEN, CDR2 SYDVKM, per germline. CDR3: CASSSGTSGRKTSSYNEQFF. CDR3 in DNA: TGTGCCAGCTCTTCCGGGACTAGCGGGAGGAAAACCAGCTCCTACAATGAGCAGTTCTTC.

The chain has TRBV6-5 and TRBJ2-7; D uncertain. The V end was cut by 5 bases, the J end by 2 bases, with 13 bases between. The CDR3 runs 14 residues. The germline V gene has CDR1 MNHEY and CDR2 SVGAGI. CDR3 coding DNA: TGTGCCAGCAGTCCGACACCCCTTACCTACGAGCAGTACTTC. It codes for CASSPTPLTYEQYF.

The chain carries TRBV7-9 and TRBJ2-1, with 13 nucleotides matching TRBD2. Germline loops: CDR1 SEHNR, CDR2 FQNEAQ (reference sequence). J was trimmed by 0 bases and V by 2 bases; bases with no gene match: 7. There are 19 residues in the CDR3. The CDR3 sequence is CASSLWGLAGKSSYNEQFF. The CDR3, as DNA: TGTGCCAGCAGCTTATGGGGACTAGCGGGGAAGAGCTCCTACAATGAGCAGTTCTTC.

The CDR3: CASSQDTLTPGQYF. As DNA, the CDR3 is TGCGCCAGCAGCCAAGATACACTAACACCCGGGCAGTACTTC. The chain combines TRBV4-3 with TRBJ2-7; the D is unclear. CDR1 and CDR2 (germline): LGHNA, YSLEER. The CDR3 extends over 14 amino acids. V gave up 0 bases and J gave up 9 bases, with 15 bases separating them.

The chain links TRBV25-1 to TRBJ2-3; the match to TRBD1 covers 8 bases. This CDR3 spans 16 amino acids. Germline loops: CDR1 MGHDK, CDR2 SYGVNS. V gave up 0 bases and J gave up 3 bases; unmatched junction bases: 5. The CDR3: CASSEYNHRGTDTQYF. In nucleotides, the CDR3 is TGTGCCAGCAGTGAATATAACCACAGGGGGACAGATACGCAGTATTTT. The complete variable domain, with remaining parts taken from reference TRBV25-1 and TRBJ2-3, reads EADIYQTPRYLVIGTGKKITLECSQTMGHDKMYWYQQDPGMELHLIHYSYGVNSTEKGDLSSESTVSRIRTEHFPLTLESARPSHTSQYLCASSEYNHRGTDTQYFGPGTRLTVL.